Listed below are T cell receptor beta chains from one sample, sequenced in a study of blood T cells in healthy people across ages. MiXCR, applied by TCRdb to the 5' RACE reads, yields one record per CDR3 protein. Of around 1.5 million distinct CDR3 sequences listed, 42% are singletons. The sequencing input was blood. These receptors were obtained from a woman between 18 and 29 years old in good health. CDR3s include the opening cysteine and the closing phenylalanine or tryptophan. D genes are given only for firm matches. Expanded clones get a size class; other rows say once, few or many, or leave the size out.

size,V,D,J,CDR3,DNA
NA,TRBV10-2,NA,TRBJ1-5,CASSELRQPQHF,TGCGCCAGCAGTGAGCTACGGCAGCCCCAGCATTTT
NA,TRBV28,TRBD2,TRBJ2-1,CASLWGSGGTYNEQFF,TGTGCCAGTTTATGGGGTAGCGGGGGGACATACAATGAGCAGTTCTTC
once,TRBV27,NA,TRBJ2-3,CASSLSRTTDTQYF,TGTGCCAGCAGTTTATCGAGGACCACAGATACGCAGTATTTT
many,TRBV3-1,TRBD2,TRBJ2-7,CASSHSGLADHSYEQYF,TGTGCCAGCAGTCACAGTGGACTAGCGGATCACTCCTACGAGCAGTACTTC
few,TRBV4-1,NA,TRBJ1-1,CASSQARRNTEAFF,TGCGCCAGCAGCCAAGCCAGGAGAAACACTGAAGCTTTCTTT
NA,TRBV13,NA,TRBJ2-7,CASSNDTSGGPYEQYF,TGTGCCAGCAGCAACGATACAAGCGGAGGACCCTACGAGCAGTACTTC
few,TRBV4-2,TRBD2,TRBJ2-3,CASSQGGLVSGTDTQYF,TGTGCCAGCAGCCAAGGCGGACTAGTCTCGGGTACAGATACGCAGTATTTT
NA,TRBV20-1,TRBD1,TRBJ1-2,CSARDEGARGYTF,TGCAGTGCTAGAGATGAGGGGGCGCGTGGCTACACCTTC
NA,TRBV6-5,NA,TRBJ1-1,CASSYSRGFTEAFF,TGTGCCAGCAGTTACTCGAGAGGGTTCACTGAAGCTTTCTTT
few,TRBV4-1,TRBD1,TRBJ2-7,CASSQRHPPGQGESYEQYF,TGCGCCAGCAGCCAGCGACACCCCCCGGGACAGGGGGAATCCTACGAGCAGTACTTC
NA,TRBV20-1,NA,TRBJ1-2,CSARDRWGYTF,TGCAGTGCTAGAGATCGGTGGGGCTACACCTTC
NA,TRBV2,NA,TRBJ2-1,CASSDRLNNEQFF,TGTGCCAGCAGTGATCGGCTAAACAATGAGCAGTTCTTC
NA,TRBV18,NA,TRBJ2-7,CASAPPVVSQYF,TGTGCCAGCGCACCACCGGTTGTTTCCCAGTACTTC
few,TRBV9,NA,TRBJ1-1,CASSVRPGEGEAFF,TGTGCCAGCAGCGTACGACCGGGGGAGGGAGAAGCTTTCTTT
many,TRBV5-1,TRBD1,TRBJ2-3,CASSFGQGAYLDTQYF,TGCGCCAGCAGCTTCGGACAGGGAGCCTACTTAGATACGCAGTATTTT
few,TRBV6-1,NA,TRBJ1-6,CASSEAQNSPLHF,TGTGCCAGCAGTGAAGCGCAGAATTCACCCCTCCACTTT
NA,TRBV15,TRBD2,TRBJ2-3,CATSRREAQDTQYF,TGTGCCACCAGCAGGCGGGAGGCCCAAGATACGCAGTATTTT
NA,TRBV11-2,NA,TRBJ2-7,CASSLVLGAYEQYF,TGTGCCAGCAGCTTAGTTCTGGGGGCCTACGAGCAGTACTTC
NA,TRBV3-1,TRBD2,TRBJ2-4,CASSQDSGAENIQYF,TGTGCCAGCAGCCAAGATAGCGGGGCGGAAAACATTCAGTACTTC
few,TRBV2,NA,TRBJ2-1,CASIPGEGYNEQFF,TGTGCCAGCATCCCAGGGGAGGGCTACAATGAGCAGTTCTTC
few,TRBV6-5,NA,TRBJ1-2,CASTGGANYGYTF,TGTGCCAGCACCGGGGGAGCTAACTATGGCTACACCTTC
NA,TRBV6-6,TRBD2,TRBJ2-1,CASSYILAGGQETQFF,TGTGCCAGCAGTTACATCCTAGCGGGAGGACAAGAGACCCAGTTCTTC
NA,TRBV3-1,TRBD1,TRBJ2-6,CASSLRGQGSYVLTF,TGTGCCAGCAGCCTCAGAGGACAGGGAAGTTACGTCCTGACTTTC
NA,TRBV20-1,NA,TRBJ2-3,CSAETRVGDTQYF,TGCAGTGCTGAGACCAGGGTCGGAGATACGCAGTATTTT
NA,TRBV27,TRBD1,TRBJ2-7,CASSSRTGDSYEQYF,TGTGCCAGCAGTTCTCGGACAGGTGACTCCTACGAGCAGTACTTC
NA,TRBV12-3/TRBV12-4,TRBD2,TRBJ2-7,CASSLTGLAGPSYEQYF,TGTGCCAGCAGCCTTACGGGACTAGCGGGCCCCTCCTACGAGCAGTACTTC
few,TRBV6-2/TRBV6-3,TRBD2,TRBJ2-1,CATGSGGSYNEQFF,TGTGCCACTGGGAGCGGGGGCTCCTACAATGAGCAGTTCTTC
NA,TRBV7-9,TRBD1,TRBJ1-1,CASSLAGTGANTEAFF,TGTGCCAGCAGCTTAGCGGGGACAGGGGCCAACACTGAAGCTTTCTTT
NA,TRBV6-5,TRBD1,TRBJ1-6,CASTPGQTNSPLHF,TGTGCCAGCACACCGGGACAGACAAATTCACCCCTCCACTTT
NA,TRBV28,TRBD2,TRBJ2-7,CASSRTSGSLSSYEQYF,TGTGCCAGCAGCCGGACTAGCGGGAGCCTGAGCTCCTACGAGCAGTACTTC
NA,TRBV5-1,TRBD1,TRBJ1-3,CASSIPGTDSGNTIYF,TGCGCCAGCAGCATTCCCGGGACAGACTCTGGAAACACCATATATTTT
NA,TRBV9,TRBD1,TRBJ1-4,CASSASGTGDEKLFF,TGTGCCAGCAGCGCATCCGGGACAGGGGATGAAAAACTGTTTTTT
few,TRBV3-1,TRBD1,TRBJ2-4,CASSQGGTGGKNIQYF,TGTGCCAGCAGCCAAGGCGGGACAGGAGGTAAAAACATTCAGTACTTC
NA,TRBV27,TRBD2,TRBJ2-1,CASIPRGRAPYNEQFF,TGTGCCAGCATCCCTCGGGGGAGGGCCCCCTACAATGAGCAGTTCTTC
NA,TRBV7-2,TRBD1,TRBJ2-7,CASSVRRQGAYEQYF,TGTGCCAGCAGCGTAAGGAGACAGGGGGCCTACGAGCAGTACTTC
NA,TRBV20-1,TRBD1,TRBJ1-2,CSARDQGVENGYTF,TGCAGTGCTAGAGATCAGGGGGTTGAAAATGGCTACACCTTC
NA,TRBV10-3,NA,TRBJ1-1,CAISESGARTEAFF,TGTGCCATCAGTGAGTCGGGGGCCCGGACTGAAGCTTTCTTT
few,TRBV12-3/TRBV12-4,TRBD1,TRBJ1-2,CASLPTGGNYGYTF,TGTGCCAGCCTCCCGACAGGGGGCAACTATGGCTACACCTTC
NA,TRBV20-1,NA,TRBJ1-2,CSALRLGPPGYGYTF,TGCAGTGCTCTCCGTCTAGGCCCACCGGGCTACGGCTACACCTTC
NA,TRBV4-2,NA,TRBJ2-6,CASSRLTGISGANVLTF,TGTGCCAGCAGCCGACTTACAGGGATCTCTGGGGCCAACGTCCTGACTTTC
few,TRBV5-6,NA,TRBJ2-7,CASATTDGSYEQYF,TGTGCCAGCGCCACGACGGACGGATCCTACGAGCAGTACTTC
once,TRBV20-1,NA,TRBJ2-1,CSASSGAVSYNEQFF,TGCAGTGCTAGTTCTGGAGCGGTCTCCTACAATGAGCAGTTCTTC
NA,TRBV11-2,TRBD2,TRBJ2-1,CASSLDGGWTSVNNEQFF,TGTGCCAGCAGCCTCGATGGGGGGTGGACTAGCGTGAACAATGAGCAGTTCTTC
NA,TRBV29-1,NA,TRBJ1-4,CSKKPPLYGLATNEKLFF,TGCAGCAAGAAACCCCCTTTATACGGGCTAGCAACTAATGAAAAACTGTTTTTT
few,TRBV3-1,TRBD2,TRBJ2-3,CASSQESRGGSDTQYF,TGTGCCAGCAGCCAGGAGTCGCGGGGGGGCTCAGATACGCAGTATTTT
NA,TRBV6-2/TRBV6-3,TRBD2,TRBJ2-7,CPSSYGGGLYEQYF,TGTCCCAGCAGTTACGGGGGGGGACTCTACGAGCAGTACTTC
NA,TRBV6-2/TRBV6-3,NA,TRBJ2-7,CASSYSESRNEQYF,TGTGCCAGCAGTTACAGCGAGTCTCGGAACGAGCAGTACTTC
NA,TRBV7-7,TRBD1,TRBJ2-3,CASSRGTGGGQDTQYF,TGTGCTAGCAGTAGGGGGACAGGGGGCGGTCAAGATACGCAGTATTTT